This TCR beta chain was sequenced for a study of regulatory T cells in long-lasting Graves disease. Study observations and caveats: Accuracy may have suffered from the small sample size. When disease was persistent, TRBV28, TRBJ1-2 and TRBJ2-5 were the favored segments.

Noted time point: newly diagnosed GD, antithyroid drugs for less than 3 months. RNA isolated from PBMCs was used to make the TCR library. Germline V gene lookup returns CDR1 SGHRS and CDR2 YFSETQ. The ends lost 1 base at V and 5 bases at J; junction bases unmatched: 13. The CDR3 totals 17 residues. This clonotype was detected only a few times. Its cognate antigen is unknown. In building TCR beta libraries, iRepertoire HTBI primers were used together with Arm-PCR of CDR3 regions. Each CDR3 protein gets one entry after TCRdb re-called the multiplex PCR reads with MiXCR. Of hundreds of thousands of distinct CDR3 sequences in the sample, 15% to 20% were seen once. The same specimen was also included in a second study, on T cells in Graves' hyperthyroidism and ophthalmopathy. This second study says: Recently diagnosed hyperthyroidism of less than 2 months' duration affected patients aged 18 to 65. Blood shared most expanded thyroid clonotypes above 0.001.

The origin of this receptor is a woman aged 30 to 39 with Graves disease. The rearrangement uses TRBV5-1 and TRBJ1-1, with 8 bases that match TRBD1. The specimen comprised peripheral blood mononuclear cells (PBMCs), sampled at new diagnosis, from a patient treated with antithyroid drugs. The CDR3 spells CASSLSSLGQGRTEAFF. The CDR3 region has the DNA TGCGCCAGCAGCTTGTCTTCGCTAGGACAGGGTCGAACTGAAGCTTTCTTT.